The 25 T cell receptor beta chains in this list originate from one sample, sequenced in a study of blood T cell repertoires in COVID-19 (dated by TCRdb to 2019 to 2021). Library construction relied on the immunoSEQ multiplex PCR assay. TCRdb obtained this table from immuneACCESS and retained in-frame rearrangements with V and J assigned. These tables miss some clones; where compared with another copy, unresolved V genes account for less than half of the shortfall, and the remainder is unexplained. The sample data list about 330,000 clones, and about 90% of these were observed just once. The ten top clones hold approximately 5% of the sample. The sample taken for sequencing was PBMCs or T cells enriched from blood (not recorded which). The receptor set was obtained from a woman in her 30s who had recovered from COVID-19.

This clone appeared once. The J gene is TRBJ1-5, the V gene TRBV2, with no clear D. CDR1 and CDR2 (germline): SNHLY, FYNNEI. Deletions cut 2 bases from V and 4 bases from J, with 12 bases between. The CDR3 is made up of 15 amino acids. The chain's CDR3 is CASSERSGRNQPQHF. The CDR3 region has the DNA TGTGCCAGCAGTGAAAGGTCGGGGAGGAATCAGCCCCAGCATTTT.

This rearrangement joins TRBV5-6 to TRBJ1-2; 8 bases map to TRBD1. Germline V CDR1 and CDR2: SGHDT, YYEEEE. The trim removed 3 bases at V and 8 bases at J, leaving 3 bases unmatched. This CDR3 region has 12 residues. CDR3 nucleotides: TGTGCCAGCAGCTCGGACAGGGACGGCTACACCTTC. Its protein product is CASSSDRDGYTF.

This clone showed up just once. The CDR3 bases are TGTGCCAGCAGCGTTACTATTTCCGAATCGGCTGGAAACACCATATATTTT. Protein product: CASSVTISESAGNTIYF. The chain joins TRBV9 to TRBJ1-3; D unclear. The CDR3 covers 17 residues. Germline V gene data show CDR1 as SGDLS and CDR2 as YYNGEE. The germline V and J ends were trimmed by 2 bases and 2 bases, with 17 bases remaining between them.

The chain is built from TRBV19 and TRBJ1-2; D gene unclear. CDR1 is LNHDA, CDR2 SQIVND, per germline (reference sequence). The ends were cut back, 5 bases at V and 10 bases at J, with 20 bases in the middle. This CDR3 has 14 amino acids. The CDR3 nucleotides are TGTGCCAGTAGTCCTCGTACTAGCATAAGGACCTACACCTTC. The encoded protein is CASSPRTSIRTYTF.

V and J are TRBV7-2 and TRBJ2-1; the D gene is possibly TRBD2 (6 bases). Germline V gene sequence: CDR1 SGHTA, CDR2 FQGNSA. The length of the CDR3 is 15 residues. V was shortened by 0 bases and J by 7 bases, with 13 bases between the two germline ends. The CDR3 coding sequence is TGTGCCAGCAGCTTAGCTTCCGGGAGTCCAAATGAGCAGTTCTTC. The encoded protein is CASSLASGSPNEQFF. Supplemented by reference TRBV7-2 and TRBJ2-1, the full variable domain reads GAGVSQSPSNKVTEKGKDVELRCDPISGHTALYWYRQSLGQGLEFLIYFQGNSAPDKSGLPSDRFSAERTGGSVSTLTIQRTQQEDSAVYLCASSLASGSPNEQFFGPGTRLTVL.

CDR3 residues: CSVEEWAPGLAGGKRETQYF. CDR3 sequence (DNA): TGCAGCGTTGAAGAATGGGCCCCGGGACTAGCGGGGGGGAAGAGAGAGACCCAGTACTTC. This sequence joins TRBV29-1 and TRBJ2-5, with TRBD2 matching over 16 bases. Losses at the gene ends were 0 bases for V and 4 bases for J; bases not matched to a gene: 14. The CDR3 sequence is 20 residues long. Germline V CDR1 and CDR2: SQVTM, ANQGSEA.

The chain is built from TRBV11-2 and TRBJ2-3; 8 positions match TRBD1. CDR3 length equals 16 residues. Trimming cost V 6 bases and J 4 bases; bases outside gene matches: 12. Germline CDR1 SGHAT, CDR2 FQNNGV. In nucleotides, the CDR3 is TGTGCCAGCAGTCTCCAAGACAGGGGTCGCGCAGATACGCAGTATTTT. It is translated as CASSLQDRGRADTQYF. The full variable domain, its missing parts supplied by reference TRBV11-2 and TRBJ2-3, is EAGVAQSPRYKIIEKRQSVAFWCNPISGHATLYWYQQILGQGPKLLIQFQNNGVVDDSQLPKDRFSAERLKGVDSTLKIQPAKLEDSAVYLCASSLQDRGRADTQYFGPGTRLTVL.

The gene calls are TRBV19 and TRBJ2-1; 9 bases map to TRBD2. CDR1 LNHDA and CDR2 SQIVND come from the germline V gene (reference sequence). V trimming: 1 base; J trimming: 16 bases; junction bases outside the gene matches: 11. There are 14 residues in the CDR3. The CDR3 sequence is CASSIAEAGTSIFF. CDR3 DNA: TGTGCCAGTAGTATAGCCGAAGCCGGGACTAGCATTTTCTTC.

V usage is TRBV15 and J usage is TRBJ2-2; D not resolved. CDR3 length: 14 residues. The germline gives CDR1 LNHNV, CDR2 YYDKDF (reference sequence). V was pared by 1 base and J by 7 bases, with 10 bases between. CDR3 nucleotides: TGTGCCACCAGCAGAGCGGAGTCGTACGGGGAGCTGTTTTTT. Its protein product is CATSRAESYGELFF.

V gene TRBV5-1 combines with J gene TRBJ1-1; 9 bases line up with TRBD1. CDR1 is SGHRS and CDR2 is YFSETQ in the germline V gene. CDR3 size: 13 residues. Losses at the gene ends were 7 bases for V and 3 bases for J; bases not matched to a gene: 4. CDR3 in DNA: TGCGCCAGCGGCCGACAGGGGGACACTGAAGCTTTCTTT. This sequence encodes CASGRQGDTEAFF.

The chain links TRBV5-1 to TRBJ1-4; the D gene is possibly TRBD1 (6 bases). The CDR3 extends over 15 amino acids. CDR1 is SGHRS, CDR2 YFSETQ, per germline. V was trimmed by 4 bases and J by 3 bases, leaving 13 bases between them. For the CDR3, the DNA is TGCGCCAGCAGCCCCGTCACAGGGTCTAATGAAAAACTGTTTTTT. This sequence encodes CASSPVTGSNEKLFF.

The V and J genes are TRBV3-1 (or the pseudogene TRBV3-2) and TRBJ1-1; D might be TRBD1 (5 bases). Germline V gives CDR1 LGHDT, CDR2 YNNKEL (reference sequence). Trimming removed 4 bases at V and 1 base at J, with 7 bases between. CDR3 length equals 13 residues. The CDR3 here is CASSPRENTEAFF. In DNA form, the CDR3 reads TGTGCCAGCAGCCCCAGGGAGAACACTGAAGCTTTCTTT.

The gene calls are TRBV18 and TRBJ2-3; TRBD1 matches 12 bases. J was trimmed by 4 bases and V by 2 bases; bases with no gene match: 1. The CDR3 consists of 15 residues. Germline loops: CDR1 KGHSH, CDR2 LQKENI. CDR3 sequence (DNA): TGTGCCAGCTCACCAGGGACAGGGGGCGCAGATACGCAGTATTTT. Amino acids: CASSPGTGGADTQYF.

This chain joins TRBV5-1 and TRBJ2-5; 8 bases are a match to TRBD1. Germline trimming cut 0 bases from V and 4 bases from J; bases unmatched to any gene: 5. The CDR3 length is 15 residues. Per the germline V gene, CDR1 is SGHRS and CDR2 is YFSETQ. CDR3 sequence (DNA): TGCGCCAGCAGCTTGGTCGGACAGGGAAGAGAGACCCAGTACTTC. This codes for CASSLVGQGRETQYF.

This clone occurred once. The CDR3 is CASSKEGTGGDAKNIQYF. CDR3 DNA sequence: TGTGCCAGCAGCAAAGAGGGGACAGGGGGCGATGCCAAAAACATTCAGTACTTC. The chain couples TRBV21-1 to TRBJ2-4; the tabulated D call, TRBD1, remains unverified against the DNA. TRBV21-1 is a pseudogene segment. The CDR3 extends over 18 amino acids.

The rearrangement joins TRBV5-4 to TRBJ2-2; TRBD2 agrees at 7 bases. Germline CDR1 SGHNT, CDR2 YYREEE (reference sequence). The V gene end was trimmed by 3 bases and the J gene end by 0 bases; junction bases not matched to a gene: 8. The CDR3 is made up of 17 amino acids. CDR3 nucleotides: TGTGCCAGCAGCTGGTCCGGGACTACCGCGAACACCGGGGAGCTGTTTTTT. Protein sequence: CASSWSGTTANTGELFF.

CDR3 sequence: CASSTRTSGGSSYNEQFF. For the CDR3, the DNA is TGTGCCAGCAGCACCAGGACTAGCGGGGGGAGCTCCTACAATGAGCAGTTCTTC. The chain has TRBV9 and TRBJ2-1; 14 bases fit TRBD2. The germline V gene has CDR1 SGDLS and CDR2 YYNGEE. The CDR3 runs to 18 residues. Germline trimming cut 4 bases from V and 0 bases from J; bases unmatched to any gene: 6.

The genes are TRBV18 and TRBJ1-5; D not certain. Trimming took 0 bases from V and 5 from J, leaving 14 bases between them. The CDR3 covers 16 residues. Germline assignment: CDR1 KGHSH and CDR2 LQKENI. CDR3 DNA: TGTGCCAGCTCACCACCGGGAGGAGATGACTATCAGCCCCAGCATTTT. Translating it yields CASSPPGGDDYQPQHF.

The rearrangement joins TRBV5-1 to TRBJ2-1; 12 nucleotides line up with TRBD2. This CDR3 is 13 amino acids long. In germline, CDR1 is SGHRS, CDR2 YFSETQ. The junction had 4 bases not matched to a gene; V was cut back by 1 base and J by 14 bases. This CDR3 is CASSLTSGGPKFF. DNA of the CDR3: TGCGCCAGCAGCTTGACTAGCGGGGGGCCGAAGTTCTTC.

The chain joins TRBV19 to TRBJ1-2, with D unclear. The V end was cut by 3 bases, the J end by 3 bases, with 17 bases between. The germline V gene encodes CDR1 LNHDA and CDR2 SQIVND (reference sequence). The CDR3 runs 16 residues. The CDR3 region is CASSIRSDGWDYGYTF. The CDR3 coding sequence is TGTGCCAGTAGTATTCGATCCGACGGGTGGGACTATGGCTACACCTTC.

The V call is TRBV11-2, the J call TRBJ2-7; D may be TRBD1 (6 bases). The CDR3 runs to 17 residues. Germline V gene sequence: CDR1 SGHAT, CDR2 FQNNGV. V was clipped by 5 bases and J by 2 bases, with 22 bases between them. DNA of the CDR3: TGTGCCAGCAGCCGAACGCCCAAGCCAGGGGTCCCCTACGAGCAGTACTTC. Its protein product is CASSRTPKPGVPYEQYF. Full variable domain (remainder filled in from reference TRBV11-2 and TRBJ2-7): EAGVAQSPRYKIIEKRQSVAFWCNPISGHATLYWYQQILGQGPKLLIQFQNNGVVDDSQLPKDRFSAERLKGVDSTLKIQPAKLEDSAVYLCASSRTPKPGVPYEQYFGPGTRLTVT.

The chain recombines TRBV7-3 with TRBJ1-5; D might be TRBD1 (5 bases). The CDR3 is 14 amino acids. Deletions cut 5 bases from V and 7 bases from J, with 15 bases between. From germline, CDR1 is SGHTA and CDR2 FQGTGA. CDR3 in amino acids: CASSQRTLRQPQHF. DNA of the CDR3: TGTGCCAGCAGCCAGAGGACACTACGGCAGCCCCAGCATTTT.

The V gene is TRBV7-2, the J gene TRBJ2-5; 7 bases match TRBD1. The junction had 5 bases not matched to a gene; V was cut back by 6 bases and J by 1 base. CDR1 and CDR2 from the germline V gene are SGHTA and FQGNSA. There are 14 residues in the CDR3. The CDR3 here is CASRAGQAQETQYF. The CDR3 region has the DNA TGTGCCAGCAGGGCCGGACAGGCCCAAGAGACCCAGTACTTC. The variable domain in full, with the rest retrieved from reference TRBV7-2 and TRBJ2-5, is GAGVSQSPSNKVTEKGKDVELRCDPISGHTALYWYRQSLGQGLEFLIYFQGNSAPDKSGLPSDRFSAERTGGSVSTLTIQRTQQEDSAVYLCASRAGQAQETQYFGPGTRLLVL.

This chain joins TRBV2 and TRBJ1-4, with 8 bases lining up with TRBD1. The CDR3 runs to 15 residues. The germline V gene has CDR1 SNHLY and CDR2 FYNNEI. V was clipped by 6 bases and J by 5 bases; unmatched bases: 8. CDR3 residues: CASRDRGGGNEKLFF. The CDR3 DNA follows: TGTGCCAGCAGAGACAGGGGTGGAGGGAATGAAAAACTGTTTTTT.

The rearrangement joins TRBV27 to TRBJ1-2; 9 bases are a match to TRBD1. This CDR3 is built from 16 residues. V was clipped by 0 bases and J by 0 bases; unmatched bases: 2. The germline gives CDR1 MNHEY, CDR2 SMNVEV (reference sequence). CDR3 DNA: TGTGCCAGCAGTTTATCTTGGGACAGGGCTAACTATGGCTACACCTTC. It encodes CASSLSWDRANYGYTF.